Described below is a single TCR beta chain sequence and its context. Its antigen is still unknown. Base qualities are missing; no much larger clone stands one base away. Interpreted using the paper, the time point label stands for: individuals recovered from natural SARS-CoV-2 infection. The CDR3, cysteine through phenylalanine, is 16 amino acids long. This entry keeps only the CDR3 DNA: 48 bases, framed from base 1. In the germline V gene, CDR1 corresponds to SGHRS and CDR2 to YFSETQ. The trim is 4 bases for V and 0 bases for J, with a gap of 14 bases between the germline ends. The data were taken from a study of Ad26.COV2.S vaccination and SARS-CoV-2 variants (dated by TCRdb to about 2021). Study-wide context: TCRbeta repertoire sequencing served as the tool for gauging how specific and how broad the SARS-CoV-2-reactive T cell receptors were following Ad26.COV2.S vaccination. A total of 32 samples were included in the TCR-sequenced set, comprising around 19 Ad26.COV2.S vaccine recipients, 5 placebo recipients and 8 SARS-CoV-2 convalescent individuals. The investigation overall reported the following: Non-spike TCR breadth was comparable between vaccine and placebo recipients, consistent with the vaccine containing only spike. After vaccination, substantial breadth of spike-specific CD8+ and CD4+ T cell responses was reported. Compared with placebo recipients, Ad26.COV2.S recipients showed higher spike-specific TCR breadth (P = 0.0014). According to the authors, total T cell responses may have been underestimated by the TCR breadth and depth analyses.

The immunoSEQ Assay was the method used to sequence TCRbeta CDR3 regions. After extraction, genomic DNA underwent amplification by bias-controlled multiplex PCR, followed by high-throughput sequencing. In the source study's methods: Collapsing and filtering of sequences were performed to quantify the absolute abundance of each unique TCRbeta CDR3 region. T cell fraction was estimated by normalization of TCRbeta template counts to usable DNA, with usable DNA being measured through amplification of reference genes present in all nucleated cells. Repertoire TCRs were annotated as SARS-CoV-2-specific by exact matching of V gene, CDR3 amino acid sequence and J gene to a known reactive TCR set. The reference SARS-CoV-2 TCR set was obtained from MIRA and was filtered for enrichment in COVID-19-positive ImmuneCODE repertoires, whereby public or cross-reactive TCRs were removed. Drawing on the MIRA antigens, annotated TCRs were analysed further at the level of specific ORF or position within ORF. Depth was the summed frequency of annotated unique rearrangements, while breadth was defined as annotated unique rearrangements over total unique productive rearrangements. Group comparisons of TCR breadth used two-sided Wilcoxon rank-sum tests. The table was pulled from immuneACCESS by TCRdb, which kept in-frame rearrangements only. Such tables lose some clones; where checked, under half of the loss comes from unresolved V genes, and the rest has no known cause. V, J and clone size are taken as reported in that table, and D and trimming were inferred from the DNA itself. The sample yields 180,000 or so clones; around nine tenths were counted once. The ten top clones hold under 7.5% of the sample.

The sequences come from peripheral blood, collected after recovery from COVID-19. The chain employs TRBV5-1 and TRBJ1-3; the D gene is perhaps TRBD1, on 5 matching bases. This sequence was found in a human donor who had recovered from COVID-19. The nucleotide sequence is given as TGCGCCAGCAGCGCCTCGACAGTCAGCTCTGGAAACACCATATATTTT. This sequence encodes CASSASTVSSGNTIYF.